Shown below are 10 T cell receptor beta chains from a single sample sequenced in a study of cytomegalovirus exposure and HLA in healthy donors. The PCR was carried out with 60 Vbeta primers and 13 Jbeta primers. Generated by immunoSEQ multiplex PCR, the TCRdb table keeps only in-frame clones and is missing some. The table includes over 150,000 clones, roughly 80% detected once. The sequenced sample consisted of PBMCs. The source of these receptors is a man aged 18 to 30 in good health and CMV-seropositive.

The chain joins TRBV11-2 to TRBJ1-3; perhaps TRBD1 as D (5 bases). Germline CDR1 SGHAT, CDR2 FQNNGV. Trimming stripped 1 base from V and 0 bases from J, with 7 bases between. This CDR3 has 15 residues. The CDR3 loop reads CASSLVGRSGNTIYF. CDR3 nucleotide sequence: TGTGCCAGCAGCTTAGTGGGGCGCTCTGGAAACACCATATATTTT.

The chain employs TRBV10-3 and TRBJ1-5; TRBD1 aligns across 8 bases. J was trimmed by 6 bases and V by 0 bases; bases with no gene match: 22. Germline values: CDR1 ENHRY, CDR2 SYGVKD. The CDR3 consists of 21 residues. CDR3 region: CAISESEGNRGYGVGGQPQHF. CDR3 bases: TGTGCCATCAGTGAGTCGGAAGGAAACAGGGGGTACGGGGTTGGCGGTCAGCCCCAGCATTTT.

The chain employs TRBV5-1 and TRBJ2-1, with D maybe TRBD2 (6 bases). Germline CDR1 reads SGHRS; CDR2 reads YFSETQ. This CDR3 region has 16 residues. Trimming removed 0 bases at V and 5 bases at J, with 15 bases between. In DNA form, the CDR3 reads TGCGCCAGCAGCTTGGAGGAGGTTCGGGGGAACAATGAGCAGTTCTTC. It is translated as CASSLEEVRGNNEQFF.

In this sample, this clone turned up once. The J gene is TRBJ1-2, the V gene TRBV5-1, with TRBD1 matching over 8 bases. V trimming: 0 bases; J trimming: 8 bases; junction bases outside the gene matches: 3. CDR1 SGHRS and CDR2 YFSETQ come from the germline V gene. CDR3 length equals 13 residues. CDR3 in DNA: TGCGCCAGCAGCTTGGGACAGGGGAGCGGCTACACCTTC. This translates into CASSLGQGSGYTF.

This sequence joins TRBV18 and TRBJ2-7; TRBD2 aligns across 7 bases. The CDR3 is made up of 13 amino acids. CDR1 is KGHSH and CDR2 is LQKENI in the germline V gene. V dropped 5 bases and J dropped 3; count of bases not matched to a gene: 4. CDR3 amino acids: CASSTGGDYEQYF. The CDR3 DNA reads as TGTGCCAGCTCAACTGGGGGGGACTACGAGCAGTACTTC. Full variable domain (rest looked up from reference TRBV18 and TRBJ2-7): NAGVMQNPRHLVRRRGQEARLRCSPMKGHSHVYWYRQLPEEGLKFMVYLQKENIIDESGMPKERFSAEFPKEGPSILRIQQVVRGDSAAYFCASSTGGDYEQYFGPGTRLTVT.

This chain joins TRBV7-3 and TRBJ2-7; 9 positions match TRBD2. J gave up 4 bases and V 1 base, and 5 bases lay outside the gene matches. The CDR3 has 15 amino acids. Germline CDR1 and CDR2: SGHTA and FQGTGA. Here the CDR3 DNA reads TGTGCCAGCAGCTTAAAAGCGGGGGGCCCTTACGAGCAGTACTTC. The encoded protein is CASSLKAGGPYEQYF.

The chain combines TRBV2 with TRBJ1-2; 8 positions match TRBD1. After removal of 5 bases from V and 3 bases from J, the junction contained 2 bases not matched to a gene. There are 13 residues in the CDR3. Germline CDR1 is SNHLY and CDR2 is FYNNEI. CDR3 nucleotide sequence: TGTGCCAGCAGTAAGGACAGGGACTATGGCTACACCTTC. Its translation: CASSKDRDYGYTF.

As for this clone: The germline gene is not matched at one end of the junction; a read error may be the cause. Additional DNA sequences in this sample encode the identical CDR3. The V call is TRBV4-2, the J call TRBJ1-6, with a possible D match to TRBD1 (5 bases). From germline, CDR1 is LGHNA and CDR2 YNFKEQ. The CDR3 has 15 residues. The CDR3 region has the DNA TGTGCCAGCAGCTCTCCGACAGTAATTAATTCACCCCTCCACTTC. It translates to CASSSPTVINSPLHF.

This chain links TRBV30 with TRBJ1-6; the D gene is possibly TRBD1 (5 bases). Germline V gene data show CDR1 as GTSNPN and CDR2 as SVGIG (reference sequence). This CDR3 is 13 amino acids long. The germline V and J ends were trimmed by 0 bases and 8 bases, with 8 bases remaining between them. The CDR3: CAWSVRGDSPLHF. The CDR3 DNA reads TGTGCCTGGAGTGTCCGGGGGGATTCACCCCTCCACTTT. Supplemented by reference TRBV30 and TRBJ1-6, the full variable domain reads SQTIHQWPATLVQPVGSPLSLECTVEGTSNPNLYWYRQAAGRGLQLLFYSVGIGQISSEVPQNLSASRPQDRQFILSSKKLLLSDSGFYLCAWSVRGDSPLHFGNGTRLTVT.

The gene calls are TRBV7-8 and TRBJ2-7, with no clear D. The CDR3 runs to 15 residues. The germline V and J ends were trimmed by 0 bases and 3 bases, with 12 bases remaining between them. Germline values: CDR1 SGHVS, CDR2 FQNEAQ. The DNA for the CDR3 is TGTGCCAGCAGCTTAGCAACAGTGGTCGTCTACGAGCAGTACTTC. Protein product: CASSLATVVVYEQYF. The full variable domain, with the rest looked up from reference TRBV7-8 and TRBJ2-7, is GAGVSQSPRYKVAKRGQDVALRCDPISGHVSLFWYQQALGQGPEFLTYFQNEAQLDKSGLPSDRFFAERPEGSVSTLKIQRTQQEDSAVYLCASSLATVVVYEQYFGPGTRLTVT.